This T cell receptor beta chain is drawn from a study of blood T cell repertoires in COVID-19. At the level of the study: Some COVID-19 samples were acute and others convalescent; all came from the United States, Italy and Spain.

Original processing methods: Counts of nucleated cells, estimated from reference gene primer amplification, were obtained. Libraries were prepared by immunoSEQ multiplex PCR; TCRdb keeps only in-frame clonotypes and omits some of them. Clone size and the V and J calls come from that table; the DNA yielded D and trimming. The sample lists 200,000 to 250,000 clones, approximately 80% occurring once. The receptor's source is an elderly woman with COVID-19, enrolled during active disease. Sequencing used peripheral blood.

The CDR3 sequence: CASSPRSGNTEAFF. The CDR3 nucleotides read TGTGCCAGCAGCCCTCGTTCGGGAAACACTGAAGCTTTCTTT. The chain links TRBV7-2 to TRBJ1-1; the D is unclear. Trimming pared 5 bases from V and 2 bases from J, leaving 12 bases between. Germline loops: CDR1 SGHTA, CDR2 FQGNSA. The CDR3 has 14 amino acids.